This T cell receptor (beta chain) is from a study of shared clonotypes between healthy human individuals. Overall study context: The cohort comprised a couple of women and a few men. Their ages spanned 18 to 49 years. Overall study findings and caveats: Approximately 5.3% was the fraction of naive CD4 clonotypes found shared across a few donors.

Selected positively for CCR7 and CD45RO-negative, naive CD8 cells excluded terminally differentiated effector memory CD45RA+ cells. Repertoires were generated with immunoSEQ multiplex PCR, while TCRdb's copy carries only in-frame clones and drops some. The sample includes about 680,000 clones, 92% seen only once; the top ten take about a quarter. Remarks on this clone: Its antigen is as yet unknown.

The germline V gene encodes CDR1 SGHTA and CDR2 FQGNSA. V shed 1 base, J shed 3 bases, and the junction held 6 bases outside the gene matches. The CDR3 extends over 17 amino acids. What was sequenced was naive CD8+ T cells sorted from blood. The chain has TRBV7-2 and TRBJ2-3; 11 nucleotides align to TRBD2. The origin of this receptor is a man aged 25-45 years in good health. The CDR3 reads CASSLGSSGRATDTQYF. The CDR3 DNA reads TGTGCCAGCAGCTTAGGAAGTAGCGGGAGGGCTACAGATACGCAGTATTTT. Filled out from reference TRBV7-2 and TRBJ2-3, the complete variable domain reads GAGVSQSPSNKVTEKGKDVELRCDPISGHTALYWYRQSLGQGLEFLIYFQGNSAPDKSGLPSDRFSAERTGGSVSTLTIQRTQQEDSAVYLCASSLGSSGRATDTQYFGPGTRLTVL.